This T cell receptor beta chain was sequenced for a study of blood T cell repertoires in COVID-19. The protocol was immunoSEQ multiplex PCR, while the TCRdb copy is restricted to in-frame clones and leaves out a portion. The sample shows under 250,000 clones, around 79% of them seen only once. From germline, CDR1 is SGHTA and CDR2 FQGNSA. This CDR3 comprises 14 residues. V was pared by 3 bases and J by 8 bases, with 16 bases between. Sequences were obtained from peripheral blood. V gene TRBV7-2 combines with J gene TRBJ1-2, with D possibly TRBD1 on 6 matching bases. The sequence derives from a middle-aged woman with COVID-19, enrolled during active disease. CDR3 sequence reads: CASSFGGDTQGYTF. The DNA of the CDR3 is TGTGCCAGCAGCTTCGGTGGGGACACCCAAGGCTACACCTTC.